The source of this T cell receptor (beta chain) is a study of T-cell memory formation after mild COVID-19. Study results and limitations: Clones shrinking from day 15 to 85 showed even CD4/CD8 mixes; later expanders tilted CD4+. Unconfirmed was the SARS-CoV-2 specificity of second-wave clones that peaked on day 37.

The sample holds a few counts of this clonotype. The antigen is unknown. Trimming removed 4 bases from V and 6 bases from J, with 17 bases in between. This CDR3 is 14 amino acids long. CDR1 and CDR2 from the germline V gene are SGHNT and YYREEE (reference sequence). Employing constant-segment primers, 5'RACE generated TCR alpha and TCR beta cDNA libraries bearing sample barcodes and UMIs. One entry per CDR3 protein, called by TCRdb with MiXCR from the 5' RACE reads. The sample shows under 200,000 distinct CDR3 sequences, 11% of them seen only once. The gene calls are TRBV5-4 and TRBJ2-7; D might be TRBD1 (5 bases). The clonotype was recovered from a man in his late teens or twenties who had mild COVID-19 (a few samples of this study predate the infection). Cell type and time point are not known. Material: PBMCs or a T cell subset sorted from them (not recorded which). The CDR3 region is CASSGGQGSGEQYF. The DNA of the CDR3 is TGTGCCAGCAGCGGTGGGCAGGGATCTGGCGAGCAGTACTTC.